Reported below is one TCR beta chain. Antigen: not known. The patients had HPV-negative, locally advanced oral cavity squamous cell carcinoma. The sample originates from a study of neoadjuvant anti-PD-1 for oral cavity cancer. Clones were read by immunoSEQ multiplex PCR, and TCRdb kept only the in-frame ones, dropping some. Of 60,000 to 75,000 clones in the sample, 70% to 85% are singletons; the top ten hold 2.5% to 3%. The germline V gene has CDR1 SGHDT and CDR2 YYEEEE. The CDR3 runs 15 residues. V trimming: 2 bases; J trimming: 5 bases; junction bases outside the gene matches: 7. The study, taken as a whole, reports: TCR analyses covered only a few patients per response group.

The clonotype originates from a person between 40 and 85 years old with oral cavity squamous cell carcinoma. Sequences were derived from PBMCs, sampled before nivolumab (anti-PD-1) treatment. This chain connects TRBV5-6 to TRBJ2-1; 7 nucleotides align to TRBD2. This CDR3 is CASSFLGEGHNEQFF. The CDR3, as DNA: TGTGCCAGCAGCTTCTTGGGGGAGGGCCACAATGAGCAGTTCTTC.